The TCR beta chain under discussion was sequenced for a study of OX40 agonist ivuxolimab in advanced cancers. As for the study in general: Partial responses were achieved by three patients, of whom one had hepatocellular carcinoma and two had cutaneous melanoma. The study, taken as a whole, reports: Dose levels from 0.1 to 3.0 mg/kg saw CD4+ and CD8+ blood T cells expand clonally by week 6. Compared with CD4+, CD8+ T cells on average had more expanded clones. Among patients with partial responses at 0.1-3.0 mg/kg, clonal expansion was among the lowest.

The germline V gene has CDR1 SGHTA and CDR2 FQGNSA. The CDR3 sequence is 12 residues long. Trimming at V came to 5 bases and at J to 6 bases, leaving 4 bases not matched to a gene. Data came from immunoSEQ multiplex PCR; TCRdb stores just in-frame clones and leaves some out. In the table there are approximately 67,000 clones, around 83% of which are singletons. Details on this clone: Its antigen is unidentified.

The sample in question was CD4+ or CD8+ T cells sorted from blood, obtained in a trial of the OX40 agonist ivuxolimab. The chain employs TRBV7-2 and TRBJ2-7; 7 nucleotides line up with TRBD1. This clonotype was obtained from an adult with an advanced solid tumor such as melanoma, head and neck, liver or kidney cancer. As DNA, the CDR3 is TGTGCCAGCAGCCTCGGGACAGTCGAGCAGTACTTC. It codes for CASSLGTVEQYF.